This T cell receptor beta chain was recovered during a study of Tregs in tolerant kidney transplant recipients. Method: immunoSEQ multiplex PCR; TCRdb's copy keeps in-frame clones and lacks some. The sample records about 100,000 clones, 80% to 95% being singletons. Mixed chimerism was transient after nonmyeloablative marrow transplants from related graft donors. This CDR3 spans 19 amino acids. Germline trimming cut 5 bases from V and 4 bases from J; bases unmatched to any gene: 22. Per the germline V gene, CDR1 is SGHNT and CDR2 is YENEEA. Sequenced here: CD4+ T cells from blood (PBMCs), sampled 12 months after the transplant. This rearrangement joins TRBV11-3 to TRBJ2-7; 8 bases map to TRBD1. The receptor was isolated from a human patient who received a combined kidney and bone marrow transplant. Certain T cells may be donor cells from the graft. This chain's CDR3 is CASSPGQGARLVVRYEQYF. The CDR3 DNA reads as TGTGCCAGCAGCCCTGGGCAGGGGGCTCGTTTAGTTGTTCGGTACGAGCAGTACTTC.